One and the same sample provided the 20 T cell receptor beta chains below, sequenced in a study of blood T cell repertoires in COVID-19. Using immunoSEQ multiplex PCR, the repertoire was profiled, and TCRdb retains in-frame clones only, with some absent. The repertoire has about 94,000 clones, about four fifths of them found once; the top ten carry about 6.3%. Material for sequencing was peripheral blood. Receptor source: a man aged 55 to 70 with acute or convalescent COVID-19.

This clone was picked up one time. The gene calls are TRBV7-3 and TRBJ1-1, with D perhaps TRBD1 (6 bases). Germline V gives CDR1 SGHTA, CDR2 FQGTGA. CDR3 length: 14 residues. With 3 bases removed from V and 4 bases from J, the gap between germline ends came to 12 bases. This CDR3 is CASSFFGRGTEAFF. The CDR3 coding sequence is TGTGCCAGCAGCTTTTTCGGCAGGGGCACTGAAGCTTTCTTT.

The chain combines TRBV27 with TRBJ2-1, with 8 bases that match TRBD2. CDR3 length: 14 amino acids. Germline CDR1 MNHEY, CDR2 SMNVEV (reference sequence). J gave up 9 bases and V 5 bases, and 9 bases lay outside the gene matches. The CDR3 DNA follows: TGTGCCAGCAGTGGATTCCGGGGGGGCGGTGAGCAGTTCTTC. Its protein is CASSGFRGGGEQFF.

This clone was observed a few times. The chain joins TRBV15 to TRBJ2-7; a possible D gene is TRBD1 (6 bases). The CDR3 consists of 14 residues. V lost 4 bases to trimming and J lost 2 bases, with 12 bases between them. Germline values: CDR1 LNHNV, CDR2 YYDKDF (reference sequence). CDR3 sequence: CATSTQRDTYEQYF. CDR3 DNA sequence: TGTGCCACCAGCACACAACGGGACACCTACGAGCAGTACTTC.

V usage is TRBV6-5 and J usage is TRBJ1-1; possibly TRBD1 for D (5 bases). There are 14 residues in the CDR3. Germline loops: CDR1 MNHEY, CDR2 SVGAGI. Trimming took off 0 bases at V and 4 bases at J, with 9 bases between the two ends. CDR3 DNA sequence: TGTGCCAGCAGTTACTCAGGCAGGGCCACTGAAGCTTTCTTT. Translating it yields CASSYSGRATEAFF.

The V call is TRBV9, the J call TRBJ1-6; D is undetermined. This CDR3 comprises 16 residues. Germline CDR1 is SGDLS and CDR2 is YYNGEE. The V and J ends lost 0 bases and 7 bases respectively, with 14 bases between them. CDR3 sequence (DNA): TGTGCCAGCAGCGTAGAACCCGCGGCGGGGAATTCACCCCTCCACTTT. This encodes CASSVEPAAGNSPLHF.

The V call is TRBV18, the J call TRBJ1-2; TRBD1 agrees at 7 bases. J gave up 8 bases and V 1 base, and 16 bases lay outside the gene matches. This CDR3 contains 17 residues. The germline V gene encodes CDR1 KGHSH and CDR2 LQKENI. CDR3 nucleotide sequence: TGTGCCAGCTCACCACGCTCTATCATGACAGGGTTAGAGGGCTACACCTTC. Translating gives CASSPRSIMTGLEGYTF.

The CDR3, as DNA: TGTGCCAGTAGTCAACAGGGGGGTCAGGAGCCCCAGCATTTT. This gives the protein CASSQQGGQEPQHF. The V call is TRBV19, the J call TRBJ1-5; 8 bases are shared with TRBD1. V gave up 5 bases and J gave up 8 bases; unmatched junction bases: 8. The germline V gene has CDR1 LNHDA and CDR2 SQIVND (reference sequence). The CDR3 length is 14 residues. Combining the CDR3 with reference TRBV19 and TRBJ1-5 gives the whole variable domain DGGITQSPKYLFRKEGQNVTLSCEQNLNHDAMYWYRQDPGQGLRLIYYSQIVNDFQKGDIAEGYSVSREKKESFPLTVTSAQKNPTAFYLCASSQQGGQEPQHFGDGTRLSIL.

Notes on this clone: One end of the junction varies from germline; a read error may be responsible. The chain uses TRBV5-6 and TRBJ2-1, with D perhaps TRBD1 (6 bases). This CDR3 is built from 12 residues. Germline V gene data show CDR1 as SGHDT and CDR2 as YYEEEE. The CDR3 protein is CASSLVSGQGLF. CDR3 DNA sequence: TGTGCCAGCAGCTTAGTCTCGGGACAAGGCCTCTTC.

This rearrangement joins TRBV6-5 to TRBJ1-5; 7 bases align to TRBD1. V was pared by 8 bases and J by 0 bases, with 7 bases of the junction left unmatched. The CDR3 sequence is 15 residues long. Per the germline V gene, CDR1 is MNHEY and CDR2 is SVGAGI. CDR3 loop: CASALDRYSNQPQHF. The CDR3 region has the DNA TGTGCCAGCGCACTGGACAGGTATAGCAATCAGCCCCAGCATTTT.

The genes are TRBV6-4 and TRBJ1-1, with 7 bases lining up with TRBD1. The CDR3 runs 13 residues. J was trimmed by 4 bases and V by 2 bases; bases with no gene match: 1. CDR1 is MRHNA, CDR2 SNTAGT, per germline. The DNA for the CDR3 is TGTGCCAGCAGTGACCGGGACAGCACTGAAGCTTTCTTT. The encoded protein is CASSDRDSTEAFF.

V is TRBV7-3 and J is TRBJ2-3; 7 bases are a match to TRBD2. Germline V gene sequence: CDR1 SGHTA, CDR2 FQGTGA. With V trimmed by 5 bases and J by 5 bases, 10 bases remained unmatched. This CDR3 is 15 amino acids long. CDR3 sequence: CASSQSGAPGDTQYF. CDR3 nucleotide sequence: TGTGCCAGCAGCCAAAGCGGGGCCCCCGGAGATACGCAGTATTTT.

The chain has TRBV5-1 and TRBJ1-4, with no clear D. CDR1 and CDR2 (germline): SGHRS, YFSETQ. This CDR3 region has 13 residues. Trimming pared 0 bases from V and 8 bases from J, leaving 8 bases between. The CDR3 DNA sequence: TGCGCCAGCAGCTTGGGTGAGAGGGAAAAACTGTTTTTT. Its protein is CASSLGEREKLFF.

The chain links TRBV6-5 to TRBJ2-5; weak D call: TRBD2 (7 bases). The length of the CDR3 is 15 residues. Trimming stripped 1 base from V and 2 bases from J, with 11 bases between. Germline assignment: CDR1 MNHEY and CDR2 SVGAGI. The CDR3 sequence is CASSYWGGGQETQYF. The CDR3 nucleotides are TGTGCCAGCAGTTACTGGGGGGGCGGGCAAGAGACCCAGTACTTC.

The genes are TRBV24-1 and TRBJ2-3; D perhaps matches TRBD2 (5 bases). CDR1 is KGHDR, CDR2 SFDVKD, per germline. The V and J ends lost 0 bases and 8 bases respectively, with 14 bases between them. The CDR3 runs 15 residues. The CDR3 loop reads CATSDLYTSPSTQYF. CDR3 nucleotide sequence: TGTGCCACCAGTGATTTGTACACTAGTCCTTCTACGCAGTATTTT.

This clone was seen only once. The genes are TRBV25-1 and TRBJ1-2; D is uncertain. The CDR3 extends over 13 amino acids. CDR1 and CDR2 from the germline V gene are MGHDK and SYGVNS. V was shortened by 5 bases and J by 4 bases, with 11 bases between the two germline ends. The DNA for the CDR3 is TGTGCCAGCAGTCCTCGGGAAATCTATGGCTACACCTTC. Amino acid sequence: CASSPREIYGYTF.

The V gene is TRBV2, the J gene TRBJ2-1, with 7 positions matching TRBD1. There are 16 residues in the CDR3. Germline CDR1 SNHLY, CDR2 FYNNEI. V lost 8 bases and J lost 2; bases outside the gene matches: 12. CDR3 nucleotide sequence: TGTGCCAGCCTGGGCCCCCAGGGGGTAACCTACAATGAGCAGTTCTTC. Amino acid sequence: CASLGPQGVTYNEQFF. The variable domain in full, with the rest retrieved from reference TRBV2 and TRBJ2-1, is EPEVTQTPSHQVTQMGQEVILRCVPISNHLYFYWYRQILGQKVEFLVSFYNNEISEKSEIFDDQFSVERPDGSNFTLKIRSTKLEDSAMYFCASLGPQGVTYNEQFFGPGTRLTVL.

V and J are TRBV11-3 and TRBJ2-1; the D gene is possibly TRBD2 (6 bases). The V gene's germline CDR1 is SGHNT and CDR2 YENEEA. CDR3 size: 15 residues. Trimming left V 4 bases short and J 9 bases short, with 19 bases between. CDR3 sequence reads: CASSSLGAGRGEQFF. CDR3 nucleotides: TGTGCCAGCAGCTCTTTAGGAGCGGGCCGGGGTGAGCAGTTCTTC. The full variable domain, completed using reference TRBV11-3 and TRBJ2-1, is EAGVVQSPRYKIIEKKQPVAFWCNPISGHNTLYWYLQNLGQGPELLIRYENEEAVDDSQLPKDRFSAERLKGVDSTLKIQPAELGDSAVYLCASSSLGAGRGEQFFGPGTRLTVL.

The V gene is TRBV5-1, the J gene TRBJ1-6, with TRBD1 identical over 9 bases. The CDR3 is 15 amino acids. The germline V gene encodes CDR1 SGHRS and CDR2 YFSETQ. The J segment lost 8 bases and the V segment lost 3 bases, leaving 6 bases of the junction unmatched. CDR3 loop: CASSSGQGDDSPLHF. As DNA, the CDR3 is TGCGCCAGCAGCTCGGGACAGGGTGATGATTCACCCCTCCACTTT.

The rearrangement uses TRBV24-1 and TRBJ2-1; D gene unclear. V lost 2 bases and J 8 bases, leaving 9 bases between the germline ends. Germline CDR1 KGHDR, CDR2 SFDVKD. This CDR3 contains 13 residues. The CDR3 nucleotides are TGTGCCACCAGTGATTCCCCTTCGGATGAGCAGTTCTTC. As protein: CATSDSPSDEQFF.

The chain has TRBV4-1 and TRBJ1-5; 7 bases match TRBD1. This CDR3 spans 16 amino acids. Germline V gene data show CDR1 as MGHRA and CDR2 as YSYEKL. V trimming: 0 bases; J trimming: 5 bases; junction bases outside the gene matches: 7. The CDR3 sequence is CASSQEAGGGHQPQHF. In DNA form, the CDR3 reads TGCGCCAGCAGCCAAGAGGCTGGAGGGGGCCATCAGCCCCAGCATTTT.